This TCR beta chain derives from a study of OX40 agonist ivuxolimab in advanced cancers. Study background: Antecedent anti-PD-1, anti-PD-L1 or anti-CTLA-4 therapy was permissible, with roughly 40% having received some. Study-wide findings and caveats: Low clonal expansion, among the lowest seen, marked partial responders at 0.1-3.0 mg/kg.

As concerns this clone: What it binds is not known.

Sequencing was performed with immunoSEQ multiplex PCR; in TCRdb, only in-frame clones are kept and a portion is missing. This sample has 50,000 to 75,000 clones; about 88% occur once, and the top ten carry about 1.2%. Prior autoimmune disease or systemic immunosuppression barred patients. Source: CD4+ or CD8+ T cells sorted from blood, taken in a trial of the OX40 agonist ivuxolimab. This receptor was obtained from an adult with an advanced solid tumor such as melanoma, head and neck, liver or kidney cancer.

CDR3 amino acids: CASSSPTKRGGGSQDTQYF. CDR3 nucleotides: TGTGCCAGCAGCTCCCCAACTAAGCGGGGGGGCGGGAGCCAAGATACGCAGTATTTT. This rearrangement joins TRBV7-6 to TRBJ2-3; 10 bases fit TRBD2. The CDR3 has 19 amino acids. Germline values: CDR1 SGHVS, CDR2 FNYEAQ. V trimming: 4 bases; J trimming: 5 bases; junction bases outside the gene matches: 18.